The text below deals with one TCR beta chain. Antigen unknown. The record originates from a study of PD-1 blockade in mismatch repair-deficient tumors. Study-wide results and caveats: Tumor-resident clones, often absent from pretreatment blood, expanded after pembrolizumab and then contracted.

PCR or immunohistochemistry showed mismatch repair deficiency in every enrolled patient. Germline values: CDR1 SNHLY, CDR2 FYNNEI. The CDR3 loop spans 21 amino acids. Trimming shortened V by 0 bases and J by 0 bases, and 21 bases separated the two germline ends. TCRdb's table, derived via immunoSEQ multiplex PCR, lists solely in-frame clones and lacks some. The top ten clones hold about 14% of a sample with 100,000 to 150,000 clones, 86% of them seen once. The sample consisted of peripheral blood, taken 44 weeks after starting pembrolizumab. The genes are TRBV2 and TRBJ2-6; D possibly corresponds to TRBD1 (6 bases). The sequence came from an adult with mismatch repair-deficient cancer. The CDR3 DNA reads as TGTGCCAGCAGTGAAGCGTGGCTTTTGAGGAAGGACAGCTCTGGGGCCAACGTCCTGACTTTC. This sequence encodes CASSEAWLLRKDSSGANVLTF.